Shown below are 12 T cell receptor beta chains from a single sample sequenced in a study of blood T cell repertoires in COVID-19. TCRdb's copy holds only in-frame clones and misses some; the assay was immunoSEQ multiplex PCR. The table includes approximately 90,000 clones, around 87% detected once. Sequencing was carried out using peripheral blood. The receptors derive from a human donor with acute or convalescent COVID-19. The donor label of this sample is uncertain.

The CDR3, as DNA: TGTGCCAGCAGCGTAGATGGGGGGGCGGATGGCTACACCTTC. Encoded protein: CASSVDGGADGYTF. The V and J genes are TRBV9 and TRBJ1-2; tentative D call: TRBD1 (6 bases). The CDR3 totals 14 residues. The V and J ends lost 0 bases and 6 bases respectively, with 12 bases between them. Per the germline V gene, CDR1 is SGDLS and CDR2 is YYNGEE. Combining the CDR3 with reference TRBV9 and TRBJ1-2 gives the whole variable domain DSGVTQTPKHLITATGQRVTLRCSPRSGDLSVYWYQQSLDQGLQFLIQYYNGEERAKGNILERFSAQQFPDLHSELNLSSLELGDSALYFCASSVDGGADGYTFGSGTRLTVV.

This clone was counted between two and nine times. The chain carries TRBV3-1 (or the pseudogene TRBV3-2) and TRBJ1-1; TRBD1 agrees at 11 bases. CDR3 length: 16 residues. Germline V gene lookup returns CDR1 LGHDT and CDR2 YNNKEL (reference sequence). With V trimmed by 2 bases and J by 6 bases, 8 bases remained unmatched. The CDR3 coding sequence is TGTGCCAGCAGCCAACCTGCCGGGACAGGGGGAGCTGAAGCTTTCTTT. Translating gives CASSQPAGTGGAEAFF.

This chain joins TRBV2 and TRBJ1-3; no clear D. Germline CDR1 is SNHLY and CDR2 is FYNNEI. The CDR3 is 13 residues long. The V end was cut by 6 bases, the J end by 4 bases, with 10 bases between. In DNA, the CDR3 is TGTGCCAGCAGCCCCGAACAAGGAAACACCATATATTTT. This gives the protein CASSPEQGNTIYF.

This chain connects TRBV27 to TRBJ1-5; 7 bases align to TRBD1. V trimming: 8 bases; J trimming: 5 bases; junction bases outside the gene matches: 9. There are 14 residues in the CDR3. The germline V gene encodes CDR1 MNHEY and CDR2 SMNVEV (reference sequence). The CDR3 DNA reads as TGTGCCAGCTCCCGGACCAGGGGGGATCAGCCCCAGCATTTT. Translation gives CASSRTRGDQPQHF.

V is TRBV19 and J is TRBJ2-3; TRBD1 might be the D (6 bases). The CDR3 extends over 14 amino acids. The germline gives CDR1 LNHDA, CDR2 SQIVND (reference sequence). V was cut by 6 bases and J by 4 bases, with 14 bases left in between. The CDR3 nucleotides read TGTGCCAGTAGACAGGGAGATAATGCAGATACGCAGTATTTT. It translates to CASRQGDNADTQYF.

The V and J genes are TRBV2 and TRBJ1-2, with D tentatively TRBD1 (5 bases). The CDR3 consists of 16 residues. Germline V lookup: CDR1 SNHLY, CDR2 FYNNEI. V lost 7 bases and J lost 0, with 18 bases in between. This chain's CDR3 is CASTKGAGVANYGYTF. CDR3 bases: TGTGCCAGCACCAAAGGGGCGGGGGTCGCTAACTATGGCTACACCTTC.

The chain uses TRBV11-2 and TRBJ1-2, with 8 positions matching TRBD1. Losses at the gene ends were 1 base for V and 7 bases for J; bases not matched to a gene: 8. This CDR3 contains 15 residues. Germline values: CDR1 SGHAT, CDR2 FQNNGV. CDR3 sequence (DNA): TGTGCCAGCAGCTTAGCAGGGGGCGCCAGGGGTGGCTACACCTTC. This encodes CASSLAGGARGGYTF.

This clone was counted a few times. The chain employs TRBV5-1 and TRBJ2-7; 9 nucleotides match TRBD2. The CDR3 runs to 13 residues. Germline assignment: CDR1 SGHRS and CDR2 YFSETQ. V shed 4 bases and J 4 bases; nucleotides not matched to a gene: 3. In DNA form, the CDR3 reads TGCGCCAGCAGCCCAACTAGCGGGTACGAGCAGTACTTC. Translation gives CASSPTSGYEQYF.

Here the CDR3 DNA reads TGCGCCAGCAGCTCCACAGGGGGGTCTAATGAAAAACTGTTTTTT. Protein: CASSSTGGSNEKLFF. This chain links TRBV5-1 with TRBJ1-4, with TRBD1 matching over 8 bases. Unmatched junction bases numbered 4, after V lost 3 bases and J lost 3 bases. Germline CDR1 SGHRS, CDR2 YFSETQ. This CDR3 region has 15 residues.

CDR3 DNA sequence: TGTGCCAGCACCCGGGACAGGGGTTTTGGCTACACCTTC. Translating it yields CASTRDRGFGYTF. The rearrangement uses TRBV28 and TRBJ1-2, with 10 bases fitting TRBD1. The V and J ends lost 7 bases and 7 bases, in that order; junction bases with no gene match: 6. CDR1 MDHEN and CDR2 SYDVKM come from the germline V gene. CDR3 length equals 13 residues.

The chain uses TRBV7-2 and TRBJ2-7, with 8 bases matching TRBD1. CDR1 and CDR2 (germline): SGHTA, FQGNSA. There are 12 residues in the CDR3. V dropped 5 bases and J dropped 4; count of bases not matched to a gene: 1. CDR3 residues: CASSRTGYEQYF. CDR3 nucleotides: TGTGCCAGCAGCCGGACAGGGTACGAGCAGTACTTC.

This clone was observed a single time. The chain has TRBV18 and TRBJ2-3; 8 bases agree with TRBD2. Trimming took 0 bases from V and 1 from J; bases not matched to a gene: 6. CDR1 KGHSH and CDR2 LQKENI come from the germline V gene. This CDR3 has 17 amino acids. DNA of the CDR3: TGTGCCAGCTCACCACCCAAGGGCGGGGGGCGCACAGATACGCAGTATTTT. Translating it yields CASSPPKGGGRTDTQYF. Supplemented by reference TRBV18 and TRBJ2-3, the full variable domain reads NAGVMQNPRHLVRRRGQEARLRCSPMKGHSHVYWYRQLPEEGLKFMVYLQKENIIDESGMPKERFSAEFPKEGPSILRIQQVVRGDSAAYFCASSPPKGGGRTDTQYFGPGTRLTVL.